The rows below give T cell receptor beta chains drawn from one sample of a study of response to subunit inactivated influenza vaccine. TCRdb reprocessed the RT-PCR reads via MiXCR and lists one record per CDR3 protein. This table holds 500,000 to 600,000 distinct CDR3 sequences, 16% found once. Sequenced here: CD4+ T cells sorted from PBMCs, sampled about 24 months after vaccination. These receptors all come from a man aged 45 to 75 who received an inactivated influenza vaccine. The CDR3 runs from the conserved cysteine through the conserved F or W. The D gene is left open where the match is weak. For some rows the clone size is stated as once, few or many, or as a class when expanded; others skip it.

size	D	J	V	DNA	CDR3
NA	NA	TRBJ2-5	TRBV4-2	TGTGCCAGCAGCCCGTCGGCGGCGGAGCAAGAGACCCAGTACTTC	CASSPSAAEQETQYF
few	NA	TRBJ1-1	TRBV15	TGTGCCACCAGCAGAGCCCGGACAAGGACTGAAGCTTTCTTT	CATSRARTRTEAFF
NA	TRBD2	TRBJ2-3	TRBV7-2	TGTGCCAGCAGCGCCGCTAGCGGGGGGCGCTCTATGGGGTATTTT	CASSAASGGRSMGYF
many	TRBD2	TRBJ2-1	TRBV5-1	TGCGCCAGCAGCTTGGTAGCGGGAGGTATCGATGAGCAGTTCTTC	CASSLVAGGIDEQFF
few	NA	TRBJ2-2	TRBV6-2/TRBV6-3	TGTGCCAGCGGACCGTGGGGCGGGGAGCTGTTTTTT	CASGPWGGELFF
NA	NA	TRBJ1-5	TRBV20-1	TGCAGTGCTAGAAAACGTCTTGGGGACCATCAGCCCCAGCATTTT	CSARKRLGDHQPQHF
NA	TRBD2	TRBJ2-3	TRBV10-3	TGTGCCATCAGTGAGCCCTATGAGCGGGGGGGCAGATCAGATACGCAGTATTTT	CAISEPYERGGRSDTQYF
many	NA	TRBJ2-5	TRBV7-7	TGTGCCAGCAGCTTGGGGAGGACAGTCCTCGGTGAGACCCAGTACTTC	CASSLGRTVLGETQYF
NA	NA	TRBJ1-2	TRBV12-3/TRBV12-4	TGTGCCAGCAGTTTAGGTTCGGCAGGGTACGGCTACACCTTC	CASSLGSAGYGYTF
NA	TRBD1	TRBJ1-4	TRBV2	TGTGCCAGCAGTACGACAGGGTTAATGGCGGAACTGTTTTTT	CASSTTGLMAELFF
few	NA	TRBJ2-7	TRBV7-6	TGTGCCAGCAGCTTAGCGGAAGAGGTACAGCAGTACTTC	CASSLAEEVQQYF
few	NA	TRBJ2-2	TRBV5-1	TGCGCCAGCAGCTTCTTGGACAGGAACACCGGGGAGCTGTTTTTT	CASSFLDRNTGELFF
NA	NA	TRBJ1-1	TRBV11-2	TGTGCCAGCAGCTTGGGGATTATGAACACTGAAGCTTTCTTT	CASSLGIMNTEAFF
NA	NA	TRBJ1-1	TRBV15	TGTGCCACCAGCAGAGGGGGGGGGTTTGATGCTTTCTTT	CATSRGGGFDAFF
few	NA	TRBJ1-6	TRBV5-1	TGCGCCAGCAGCTTTGGTGTTGGGGGGCGTAATTCACCCCTCCACTTT	CASSFGVGGRNSPLHF
NA	TRBD2	TRBJ2-1	TRBV12-3/TRBV12-4	TGTGCCAGCAGTGTCCCGGGACTAGCGACGAATGAGCAGTTCTTC	CASSVPGLATNEQFF
many	TRBD1	TRBJ2-2	TRBV5-1	TGTGCCAGCAGTTTCGGGACAGGGAACACCGGGGAGCTGTTTTTT	CASSFGTGNTGELFF
few	TRBD1	TRBJ2-3	TRBV5-1	TGCGCCAGCAGCCTACTGACAGGGCGCCCAGATACGCAGTATTTT	CASSLLTGRPDTQYF
few	NA	TRBJ2-1	TRBV5-1	TGCGCCAGCAGCTTACCCCTAGCTAATGAGCAGTTCTTC	CASSLPLANEQFF
few	TRBD2	TRBJ2-1	TRBV6-2/TRBV6-3	TGTGCCAGCAGTTACACGAAGGGACTAGCGGGAGTGGATGAGCAGTTCTTC	CASSYTKGLAGVDEQFF
NA	TRBD1	TRBJ2-1	TRBV12-3/TRBV12-4	TGTGCCAGCAGTTCCGGGACAGCTAACTACAATGAGCAGTTCTTC	CASSSGTANYNEQFF
once	NA	TRBJ1-2	TRBV7-2	TGTGCCAGCAGCTTAGCGGAGACAGTCACTAACTATGGCTACACCTTC	CASSLAETVTNYGYTF
few	TRBD1	TRBJ2-7	TRBV3-1	TGTGCCAGCAGACAGGGGACCAGAGAGCAGTACTTC	CASRQGTREQYF